This T cell receptor beta chain comes out of a study of early T cells in non-severe SARS-CoV-2 infection. Across the whole study: Sequencing of unsorted whole blood was done on bulk RNA, leaving chains unpaired. Study-wide results and caveats: In VDJdb matching, anti-spike CD8 responses were favored while private and CD4 specificities went missing.

This CDR3 has 14 residues. Trimming took 4 bases from V and 1 from J; bases not matched to a gene: 2. CDR1 and CDR2 (germline): SGHDN, FVKESK. This clonotype was seen many times. Its antigen is currently unknown. Unique molecular identifiers were added to individual cDNA molecules. Each CDR3 protein gets one entry after TCRdb re-called the 5' RACE reads with MiXCR. The sample consists of roughly 90,000 distinct CDR3 sequences, approximately 14% of them appearing once. The chain uses TRBV14 and TRBJ2-7; TRBD1 agrees at 9 bases. Sequencing was performed on whole blood. This clonotype was obtained from an adult who was a healthcare worker with PCR-confirmed SARS-CoV-2 infection or an uninfected control (not recorded which). This chain's CDR3 is CASSLGQGSYEQYF. CDR3 DNA: TGTGCCAGCAGCCTAGGACAGGGGTCCTACGAGCAGTACTTC.